A single sample gave rise to the 23 T cell receptor beta chains below, sequenced in a study of control samples from healthy donors and cancer patients. Libraries were prepared by immunoSEQ multiplex PCR; TCRdb keeps only in-frame clonotypes and omits some of them. The table has under 150,000 clones, 80% to 90% seen once; the top ten hold around 9.4%. The sample was blood. These TCRs come from a man aged 40-55 years in good health.

The chain links TRBV7-9 to TRBJ2-3; tentatively, D is TRBD1 (6 bases). CDR1 and CDR2 (germline): SEHNR, FQNEAQ (reference sequence). The CDR3 sequence is 16 residues long. V shed 1 base and J shed 4 bases, with 15 bases lying between them. The CDR3 DNA sequence: TGTGCCAGCAGCTTAGTAGACAGGAATCTGGCAGATACGCAGTATTTT. Its translation: CASSLVDRNLADTQYF.

The rearrangement links TRBV27 to TRBJ1-1; the match to TRBD1 covers 8 bases. CDR1 is MNHEY and CDR2 is SMNVEV in the germline V gene (reference sequence). The CDR3 is 15 amino acids. Germline trimming cut 5 bases from V and 2 bases from J; bases unmatched to any gene: 7. This CDR3 is CASSPSGQANTEAFF. The CDR3 DNA follows: TGTGCCAGCAGTCCCTCGGGACAGGCCAACACTGAAGCTTTCTTT.

The chain employs TRBV6-6 and TRBJ1-2; a possible D gene is TRBD1 (6 bases). With 4 bases removed from V and 4 bases from J, the gap between germline ends came to 10 bases. CDR3 size: 13 residues. Per the germline V gene, CDR1 is MNHNY and CDR2 is SVGAGI (reference sequence). CDR3 in amino acids: CASSSSDSYGYTF. The CDR3 coding sequence is TGTGCCAGCAGTTCCTCGGACAGCTATGGCTACACCTTC.

V and J are TRBV5-1 and TRBJ2-1; TRBD1 is a possible D gene (6 bases). Trimming took off 1 base at V and 9 bases at J, with 20 bases between the two ends. Germline values: CDR1 SGHRS, CDR2 YFSETQ. CDR3 length: 16 amino acids. The CDR3 coding sequence is TGCGCCAGCAGCTTGTACGGGCAGGGGCTTGCAAGTGAGCAGTTCTTC. It encodes CASSLYGQGLASEQFF.

V is TRBV12-3 or TRBV12-4 and J is TRBJ1-2; D might be TRBD1 (5 bases). This CDR3 comprises 12 residues. V was pared by 6 bases and J by 8 bases, with 13 bases between. The CDR3 sequence: CASRYGTEGYTF. The CDR3 bases are TGTGCCAGCAGGTATGGGACGGAAGGCTACACCTTC.

CDR3 in DNA: TGCGCCAGCAGCCAAGAAGAGGGAACTGGGGCCAACGTCCTGACTTTC. It is translated as CASSQEEGTGANVLTF. V gene TRBV4-3 combines with J gene TRBJ2-6; possible D gene TRBD2, 5 bases. Trimming took off 0 bases at V and 2 bases at J, with 8 bases between the two ends. The length of the CDR3 is 16 residues. The V gene's germline CDR1 is LGHNA and CDR2 YSLEER.

The gene calls are TRBV7-2 and TRBJ2-3; no reliable D call. In germline, CDR1 is SGHTA, CDR2 FQGNSA. This CDR3 comprises 12 residues. V was cut by 4 bases and J by 4 bases, with 6 bases left in between. The CDR3 DNA follows: TGTGCCAGCAGCTGGCGTGCAGATACGCAGTATTTT. Its protein is CASSWRADTQYF. The variable domain in full, with the rest retrieved from reference TRBV7-2 and TRBJ2-3, is GAGVSQSPSNKVTEKGKDVELRCDPISGHTALYWYRQSLGQGLEFLIYFQGNSAPDKSGLPSDRFSAERTGGSVSTLTIQRTQQEDSAVYLCASSWRADTQYFGPGTRLTVL.

This clone was counted a single time. The chain joins TRBV7-6 to TRBJ1-2, with a tentative D call TRBD1 (5 bases). From germline, CDR1 is SGHVS and CDR2 FNYEAQ. Trimming shortened V by 4 bases and J by 4 bases, and 19 bases separated the two germline ends. The CDR3 sequence is 16 residues long. The CDR3 spells CASSSTGDDSIYGYTF. The CDR3 nucleotides are TGTGCCAGCAGCTCTACTGGGGACGACAGCATCTATGGCTACACCTTC.

This chain joins TRBV24-1 and TRBJ2-5; 8 bases match TRBD1. Trimming cost V 1 base and J 7 bases; bases outside gene matches: 7. The CDR3 spans 15 residues. Germline CDR1 KGHDR, CDR2 SFDVKD. CDR3 DNA: TGTGCCACCAGTGATTTCGGGGGACAGGAGGGGACCCAGTACTTC. This codes for CATSDFGGQEGTQYF.

V usage is TRBV10-2 and J usage is TRBJ2-1; unclear D gene. Germline V gives CDR1 WSHSY, CDR2 SAAADI. This CDR3 is 13 amino acids long. The V end was cut by 7 bases, the J end by 0 bases, with 7 bases between. CDR3 region: CASTYSSYNEQFF. CDR3 in DNA: TGCGCCAGCACATACAGCTCCTACAATGAGCAGTTCTTC.

V is TRBV6-5 and J is TRBJ1-2, with 8 bases matching TRBD1. V was pared by 2 bases and J by 4 bases, with 6 bases of the junction left unmatched. The germline CDR1 and CDR2 sequences are MNHEY and SVGAGI. CDR3 length: 15 amino acids. The CDR3 nucleotides are TGTGCCAGCAGTTACAGGGGGGACAGGATCTATGGCTACACCTTC. It is translated as CASSYRGDRIYGYTF.

The rearrangement uses TRBV7-9 and TRBJ1-3; 9 positions agree with TRBD1. V dropped 5 bases and J dropped 1; count of bases not matched to a gene: 9. Germline CDR1 SEHNR, CDR2 FQNEAQ (reference sequence). The CDR3 runs to 17 residues. The CDR3, as DNA: TGTGCCAGCAGCCGAGATGCGACAGGGGGGTCTGGAAACACCATATATTTT. Its protein is CASSRDATGGSGNTIYF.

The chain couples TRBV29-1 to TRBJ1-1; 12 nucleotides line up with TRBD1. This CDR3 has 15 residues. The germline CDR1 and CDR2 sequences are SQVTM and ANQGSEA. Unmatched junction bases numbered 4, after V lost 4 bases and J lost 1 base. In DNA, the CDR3 is TGCAGCGTTGGGGGACAGGGGGCTACGAACACTGAAGCTTTCTTT. This codes for CSVGGQGATNTEAFF.

This clone was detected once. V is TRBV3-1 (or the pseudogene TRBV3-2) and J is TRBJ2-4; a weak D match, TRBD1 (5 bases). CDR3 length: 17 amino acids. Trimming took off 4 bases at V and 2 bases at J, with 18 bases between the two ends. Germline loops: CDR1 LGHDT, CDR2 YNNKEL (reference sequence). As DNA, the CDR3 is TGTGCCAGCAGCCCCTCGGACACCCCAAAGCCCAAAAACATTCAGTACTTC. It translates to CASSPSDTPKPKNIQYF.

Details on this clone: At one end, the junction sequence differs from germline, possibly due to a read error. This rearrangement joins TRBV30 to TRBJ2-2; 8 bases are shared with TRBD1. Germline V gene sequence: CDR1 GTSNPN, CDR2 SVGIG (reference sequence). The CDR3 length is 15 residues. Here the CDR3 reads CAWSGTSRRTGRELF. As DNA, the CDR3 is TGTGCCTGGAGTGGAACTAGCAGGAGGACAGGGCGTGAATTATTT.

V is TRBV6-1 and J is TRBJ1-4, with a weak D call TRBD1 (6 bases). This CDR3 has 14 residues. The V and J ends lost 1 base and 7 bases respectively, with 10 bases between them. Germline assignment: CDR1 MNHNS and CDR2 SASEGT. The CDR3 sequence: CASSEGPGAEKLFF. Here the CDR3 DNA reads TGTGCCAGCAGTGAAGGTCCGGGGGCTGAAAAACTGTTTTTT.

This chain connects TRBV21-1 to TRBJ1-6; the table's D call, TRBD1, was not checked against the DNA. TRBV21-1 is a documented pseudogene. The CDR3 contains 18 residues. The CDR3 DNA is TGTGCCAGCAGCAATTACACAGGACAGGGCCCCTATAATTCACCCCTCCACTTT. Its translation is CASSNYTGQGPYNSPLHF.

The chain employs TRBV5-1 and TRBJ2-7, with 8 bases that match TRBD1. From germline, CDR1 is SGHRS and CDR2 YFSETQ. Trimming took 7 bases from V and 2 from J; bases not matched to a gene: 11. The CDR3 has 15 residues. The DNA for the CDR3 is TGCGCCAGCGGGAGGAGAGGACAGGGTACCTACGAGCAGTACTTC. This codes for CASGRRGQGTYEQYF.

The chain carries TRBV27 and TRBJ1-5; weak D call: TRBD1 (5 bases). CDR1 is MNHEY, CDR2 SMNVEV, per germline (reference sequence). This CDR3 is 18 amino acids long. The germline V and J ends were trimmed by 1 base and 1 base, with 17 bases remaining between them. In nucleotides, the CDR3 is TGTGCCAGCAGTTTATTTGGTCGAGGGACCGGGAGCAATCAGCCCCAGCATTTT. As protein: CASSLFGRGTGSNQPQHF.

The chain carries TRBV7-8 and TRBJ2-2, with unresolved D. This CDR3 region has 12 residues. Trimming pared 5 bases from V and 2 bases from J, leaving 3 bases between. CDR1 is SGHVS and CDR2 is FQNEAQ in the germline V gene. CDR3 region: CASSPNTGELFF. The CDR3 DNA is TGTGCCAGCAGCCCAAACACCGGGGAGCTGTTTTTT.

The V and J genes are TRBV2 and TRBJ1-2; no firm D call. V was shortened by 7 bases and J by 8 bases, with 17 bases between the two germline ends. The germline gives CDR1 SNHLY, CDR2 FYNNEI. CDR3 size: 13 residues. The CDR3: CASTPRRPGGYTF. In DNA form, the CDR3 reads TGTGCCAGCACTCCCCGCCGGCCGGGGGGCTACACCTTC.

J is TRBJ2-2 and V is TRBV7-2; 8 bases are a match to TRBD2. V trimming: 6 bases; J trimming: 1 base; junction bases outside the gene matches: 7. This CDR3 comprises 16 residues. Per the germline V gene, CDR1 is SGHTA and CDR2 is FQGNSA. The CDR3 nucleotides read TGTGCCAGCAGGTTTAGCGGGGTCTTGAACACCGGGGAGCTGTTTTTT. Translated: CASRFSGVLNTGELFF.

This clone is medium-sized (0.01 to 0.1%). This chain connects TRBV13 to TRBJ2-3; D is perhaps TRBD2 (6 bases). The CDR3 is made up of 14 amino acids. The V end was cut by 1 base, the J end by 1 base, with 6 bases between. The germline gives CDR1 PRHDT, CDR2 FYEKMQ (reference sequence). DNA of the CDR3: TGTGCCAGCAGCTTAGCGGGGGGCACAGATACGCAGTATTTT. It codes for CASSLAGGTDTQYF.